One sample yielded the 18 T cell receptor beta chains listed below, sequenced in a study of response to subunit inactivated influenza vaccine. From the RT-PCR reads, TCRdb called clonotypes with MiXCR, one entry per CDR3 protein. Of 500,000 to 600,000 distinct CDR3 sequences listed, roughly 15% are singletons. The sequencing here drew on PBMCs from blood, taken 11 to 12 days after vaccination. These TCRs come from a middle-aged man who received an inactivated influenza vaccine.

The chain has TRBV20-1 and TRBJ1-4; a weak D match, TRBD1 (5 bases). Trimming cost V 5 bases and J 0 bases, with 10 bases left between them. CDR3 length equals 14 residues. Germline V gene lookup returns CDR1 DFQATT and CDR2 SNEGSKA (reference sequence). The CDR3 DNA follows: TGCAGTGCTGGGGAGACAGCAACTAATGAAAAACTGTTTTTT. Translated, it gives CSAGETATNEKLFF.

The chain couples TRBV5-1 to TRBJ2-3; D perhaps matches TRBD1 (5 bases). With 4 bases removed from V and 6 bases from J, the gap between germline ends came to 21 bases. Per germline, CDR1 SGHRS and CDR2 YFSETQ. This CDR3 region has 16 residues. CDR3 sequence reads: CASSELTGEVIDTQYF. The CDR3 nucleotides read TGCGCCAGCAGCGAATTAACAGGCGAGGTAATTGATACGCAGTATTTT.

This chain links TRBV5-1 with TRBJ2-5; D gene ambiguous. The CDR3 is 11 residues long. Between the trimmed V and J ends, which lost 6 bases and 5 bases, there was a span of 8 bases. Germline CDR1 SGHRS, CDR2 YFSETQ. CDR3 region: CASMLRETQYF. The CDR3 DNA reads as TGCGCCAGCATGCTGAGGGAGACCCAGTACTTC.

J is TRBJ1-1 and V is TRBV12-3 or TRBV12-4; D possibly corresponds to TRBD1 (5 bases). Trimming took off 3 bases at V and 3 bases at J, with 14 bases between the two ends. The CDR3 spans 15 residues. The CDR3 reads CASSFPPGGDTEAFF. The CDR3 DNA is TGTGCCAGCAGTTTCCCCCCGGGAGGGGACACTGAAGCTTTCTTT.

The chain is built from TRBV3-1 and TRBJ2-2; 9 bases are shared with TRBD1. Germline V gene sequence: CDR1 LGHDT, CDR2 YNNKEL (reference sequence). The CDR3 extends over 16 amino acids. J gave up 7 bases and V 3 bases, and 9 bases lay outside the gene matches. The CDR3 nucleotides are TGTGCCAGCAGCCAGACCGGGACAGGGAAAATCGGGGAGCTGTTTTTT. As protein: CASSQTGTGKIGELFF.

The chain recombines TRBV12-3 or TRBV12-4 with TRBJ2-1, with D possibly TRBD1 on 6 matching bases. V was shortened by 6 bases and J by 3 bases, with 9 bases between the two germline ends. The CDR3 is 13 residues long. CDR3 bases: TGTGCCAGCAGCAACAGGGTCTACAATGAGCAGTTCTTC. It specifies CASSNRVYNEQFF.

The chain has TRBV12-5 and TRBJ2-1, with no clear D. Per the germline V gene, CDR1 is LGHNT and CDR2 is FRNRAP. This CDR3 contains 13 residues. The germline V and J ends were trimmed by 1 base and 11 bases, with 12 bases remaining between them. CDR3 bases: TGTGCTAGTGGTTTGGATCATCAGTCGCAGCAGTTCTTC. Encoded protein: CASGLDHQSQQFF. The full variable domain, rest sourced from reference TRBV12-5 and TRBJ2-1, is DARVTQTPRHKVTEMGQEVTMRCQPILGHNTVFWYRQTMMQGLELLAYFRNRAPLDDSGMPKDRFSAEMPDATLATLKIQPSEPRDSAVYFCASGLDHQSQQFFGPGTRLTVL.

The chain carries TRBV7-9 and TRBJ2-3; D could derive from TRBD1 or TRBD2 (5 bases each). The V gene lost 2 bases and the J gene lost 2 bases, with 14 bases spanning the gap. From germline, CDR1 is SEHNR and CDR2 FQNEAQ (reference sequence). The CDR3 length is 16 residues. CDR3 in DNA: TGTGCCAGCAGCTTACCGGTAGTGGGGGACACAGATACGCAGTATTTT. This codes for CASSLPVVGDTDTQYF.

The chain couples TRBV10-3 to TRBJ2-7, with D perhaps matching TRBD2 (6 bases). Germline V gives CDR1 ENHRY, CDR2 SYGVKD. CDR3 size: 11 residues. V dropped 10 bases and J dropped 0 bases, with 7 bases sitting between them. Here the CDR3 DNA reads TGTGCCACTAGCGACTCCTACGAGCAGTACTTC. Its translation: CATSDSYEQYF.

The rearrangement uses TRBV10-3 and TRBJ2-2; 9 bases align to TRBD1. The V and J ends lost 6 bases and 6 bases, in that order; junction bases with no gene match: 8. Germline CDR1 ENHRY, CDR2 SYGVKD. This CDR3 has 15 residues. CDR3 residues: CAIRVQGARSGELFF. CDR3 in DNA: TGTGCCATCAGGGTACAGGGGGCGCGGTCCGGGGAGCTGTTTTTT.

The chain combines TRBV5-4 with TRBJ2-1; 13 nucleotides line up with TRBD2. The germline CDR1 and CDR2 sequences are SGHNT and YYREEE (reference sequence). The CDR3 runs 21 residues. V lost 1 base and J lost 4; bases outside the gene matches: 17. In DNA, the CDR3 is TGTGCCAGCAGCTTGACGATAGACCTTTTGGGACTAGCGGGAAGATACAATGAGCAGTTCTTC. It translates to CASSLTIDLLGLAGRYNEQFF.

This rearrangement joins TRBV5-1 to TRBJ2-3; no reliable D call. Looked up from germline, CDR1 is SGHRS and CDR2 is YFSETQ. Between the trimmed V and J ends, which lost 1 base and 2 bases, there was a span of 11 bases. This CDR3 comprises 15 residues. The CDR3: CASSLYGQDTDTQYF. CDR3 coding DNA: TGCGCCAGCAGCTTGTACGGTCAGGACACAGATACGCAGTATTTT. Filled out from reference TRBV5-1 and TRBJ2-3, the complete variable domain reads KAGVTQTPRYLIKTRGQQVTLSCSPISGHRSVSWYQQTPGQGLQFLFEYFSETQRNKGNFPGRFSGRQFSNSRSEMNVSTLELGDSALYLCASSLYGQDTDTQYFGPGTRLTVL.

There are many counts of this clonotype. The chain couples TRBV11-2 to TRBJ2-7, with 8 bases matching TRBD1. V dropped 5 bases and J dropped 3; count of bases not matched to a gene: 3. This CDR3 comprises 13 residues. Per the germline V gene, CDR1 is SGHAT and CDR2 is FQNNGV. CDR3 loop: CASSTGQGYEQYF. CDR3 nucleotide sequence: TGTGCCAGCAGCACTGGACAGGGCTACGAGCAGTACTTC.

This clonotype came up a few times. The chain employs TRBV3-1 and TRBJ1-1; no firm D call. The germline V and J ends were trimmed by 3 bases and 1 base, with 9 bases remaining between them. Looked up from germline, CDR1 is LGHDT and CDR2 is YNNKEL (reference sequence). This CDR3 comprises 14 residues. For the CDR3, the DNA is TGTGCCAGCAGCCACGTAGTGGGGAACACTGAAGCTTTCTTT. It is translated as CASSHVVGNTEAFF. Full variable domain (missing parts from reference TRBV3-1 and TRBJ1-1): DTAVSQTPKYLVTQMGNDKSIKCEQNLGHDTMYWYKQDSKKFLKIMFSYNNKELIINETVPNRFSPKSPDKAHLNLHINSLELGDSAVYFCASSHVVGNTEAFFGQGTRLTVV.

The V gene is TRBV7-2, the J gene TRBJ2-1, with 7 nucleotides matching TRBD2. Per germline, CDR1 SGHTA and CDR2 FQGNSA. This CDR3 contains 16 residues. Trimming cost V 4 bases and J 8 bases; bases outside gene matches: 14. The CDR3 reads CASSYNPGLMWYEQFF. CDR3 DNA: TGTGCCAGCAGCTATAATCCGGGACTAATGTGGTATGAGCAGTTCTTC.

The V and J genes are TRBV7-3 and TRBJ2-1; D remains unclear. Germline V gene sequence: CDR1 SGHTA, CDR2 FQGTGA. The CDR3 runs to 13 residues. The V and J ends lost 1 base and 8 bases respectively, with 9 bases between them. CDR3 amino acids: CASSLNVLDEQFF. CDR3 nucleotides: TGTGCCAGCAGCTTAAACGTATTGGATGAGCAGTTCTTC.

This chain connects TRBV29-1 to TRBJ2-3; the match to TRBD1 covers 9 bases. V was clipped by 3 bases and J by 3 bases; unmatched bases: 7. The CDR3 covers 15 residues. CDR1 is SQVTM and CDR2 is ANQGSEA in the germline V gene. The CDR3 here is CSVDRPQGATDTQYF. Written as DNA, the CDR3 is TGCAGCGTTGACCGACCACAGGGGGCAACAGATACGCAGTATTTT.

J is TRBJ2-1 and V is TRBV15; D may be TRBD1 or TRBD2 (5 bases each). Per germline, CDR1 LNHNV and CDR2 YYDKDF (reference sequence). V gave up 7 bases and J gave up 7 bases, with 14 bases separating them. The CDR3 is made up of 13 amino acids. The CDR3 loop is CATTGAGENEQFF. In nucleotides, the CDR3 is TGTGCCACCACTGGGGCCGGGGAGAATGAGCAGTTCTTC.